This T cell receptor (beta chain) appears in the sequencing data of a study of response to subunit inactivated influenza vaccine. The study, taken as a whole, reports: Researchers suggested that each seasonal influenza vaccination recruits few new T cells.

This clonotype was seen a few times. Its antigen is not known. TCRdb processed the RT-PCR reads anew with MiXCR; each CDR3 protein has one entry. Altogether hundreds of thousands of distinct CDR3 sequences are present, about 12% being singletons, with the ten largest covering 7.5% to 10%. This CDR3 has 13 residues. Trimming pared 0 bases from V and 4 bases from J, leaving 4 bases between. Per the germline V gene, CDR1 is SGHRS and CDR2 is YFSETQ. Sequencing was performed on non-naive T cells sorted from PBMCs, taken about 14 days before vaccination. The clonotype comes from a man aged 45-60 years who received an inactivated influenza vaccine. The J gene is TRBJ2-2, the V gene TRBV5-1; D gene ambiguous. The CDR3 DNA follows: TGCGCCAGCAGCTTGGAGCCCACCGGGGAGCTGTTTTTT. Protein sequence: CASSLEPTGELFF.